This T cell receptor (beta chain) was observed in a study of a mutant IDH1 vaccine in newly diagnosed glioma. CDR1 is MNHNS, CDR2 SASEGT, per germline. Trimming left V 8 bases short and J 2 bases short, with 13 bases between. The CDR3 has 13 amino acids. Turning to this clone: The target antigen is unknown.

This table comes from immunoSEQ multiplex PCR, and its TCRdb copy is limited to in-frame clones, with some not included. The profile covers about 94,000 clones, with roughly nine tenths appearing a single time and over 0.7% taken by the ten largest. This sample's time point: week 47, end of study. In every dose of vaccine, 300 ug of mutant IDH1 20-mer peptide was given alongside topical imiquimod. The sample was PBMCs, taken from a glioma patient whose treatment included an IDH1 peptide vaccine. This sequence joins TRBV6-1 and TRBJ2-7; weak D call: TRBD1 (6 bases). This TCR was sampled from a woman aged 50 to 65 with glioma. This chain's CDR3 is CASYLTGTYEQYF. The CDR3 region has the DNA TGTGCCAGCTACTTGACAGGAACCTACGAGCAGTACTTC.